This TCR beta chain emerged from a study of radiation and T cells in renal cell carcinoma. Study details: Nephrectomy followed 15 Gy stereotactic body radiation by 4 weeks.

As for this clone: No antigen is known for it.

Findings and limits, study-wide: No pretreatment tumor biopsies were available for baseline clonotypes. Top tumor clonotypes rose in blood 2 weeks post-radiation, then contracted.

Here immunoSEQ multiplex PCR was the method, and the copy in TCRdb shows in-frame clones only, minus some. The table includes over 60,000 clones, around 76% detected once. From germline, CDR1 is SGDLS and CDR2 YYNGEE. The V gene lost 2 bases and the J gene lost 5 bases, with 10 bases spanning the gap. This CDR3 is built from 14 residues. Noted time point: blood 2 weeks post-SBRT. As for treatment: 15 Gy SBRT to primary tumor, nephrectomy 4 weeks later. The patient's renal cell carcinoma had clear cell pathology. This chain connects TRBV9 to TRBJ2-2, with a weak D call TRBD2 (6 bases). The receptor was derived from a man in his sixties with renal cell carcinoma. This specimen consisted of blood, obtained from a patient whose treatment included radiotherapy and nephrectomy. CDR3 amino acids: CASSVQEGTGELFF. The CDR3 bases are TGTGCCAGCAGCGTCCAGGAGGGTACCGGGGAGCTGTTTTTT.